This is a list of T cell receptor beta chains from one sample in a study of vaccination effects on CD4 cells after COVID-19. The repertoire was sequenced with immunoSEQ multiplex PCR; TCRdb's copy has only in-frame clones and lacks some. The data contain some 79,000 clones, approximately 74% of them singletons. Antigen specificity for these receptors is unknown. The source was CD4+ T cells from PBMCs cultured with HCoV-229E spike peptides, collected before COVID-19 vaccination. The receptors here all came from a human donor who received a COVID-19 vaccine. Both conserved end residues are part of each CDR3. A D gene is named only where the DNA matches it firmly. For some rows the clone size is stated as once, few or many, or as a class when expanded; others skip it.

TRBV4-1	TRBJ2-3	TRBD2	NA	TGCGCCAGCAGCCAAGTAGGCGGGGGGTCCAGAGATACGCAGTATTTT	CASSQVGGGSRDTQYF
TRBV6-5	TRBJ1-3	TRBD1	NA	TGTGCCAGCAGGCCCGGGACAGGGGGCTATGCGACCATATATTTT	CASRPGTGGYATIYF
TRBV30	TRBJ2-5	NA	NA	TGTGCCTGGACCCCCCAGGGTATATACGAGACCCAGTACTTC	CAWTPQGIYETQYF
TRBV3-1/TRBV3-2	TRBJ1-4	NA	NA	TGTGCCAGCAGCCAGAGAAGGACAGTCAATGAAAAACTGTTTTTT	CASSQRRTVNEKLFF
TRBV2	TRBJ2-1	TRBD1	NA	TGTGCCAGTAAAACGACAGGGGGGTACAATGAGCAGTTCTTC	CASKTTGGYNEQFF
TRBV30	TRBJ1-2	NA	NA	TGTGCCTGGAGTACAGGGCGCGCTGTTGGCTACACCTTC	CAWSTGRAVGYTF
TRBV10-3	TRBJ1-6	TRBD1	NA	TGTGCCATCAGGGATTACAGGGGTAATTCACCCCTCCACTTT	CAIRDYRGNSPLHF
TRBV7-2	TRBJ2-3	NA	NA	TGTGCCAGCAGGCCGCCGGGGGCGAGGAGCACAGATACGCAGTATTTT	CASRPPGARSTDTQYF
TRBV30	TRBJ1-5	NA	NA	TGTGCCTGGAGTCCGGACTCCAATCAGCCCCAGCATTTT	CAWSPDSNQPQHF
TRBV7-8	TRBJ1-1	TRBD1	few	TGTGCCAGCAGCTTAGACAGGGGAAACACTGAAGCTTTCTTT	CASSLDRGNTEAFF
TRBV19	TRBJ2-1	TRBD2	few	TGTGCCAGTAGTATCGGTACTAGCGGTTACAATGAGCAGTTCTTC	CASSIGTSGYNEQFF
TRBV10-1	TRBJ2-2	NA	few	TGCGCCAGCAGTGGCACCTCTACCGGGGAGCTGTTTTTT	CASSGTSTGELFF
TRBV7-3	TRBJ2-2	TRBD1	NA	TGTGCCAGCAGCATAAGGCCGGACAGGGGCACCGGGGAGCTGTTTTTT	CASSIRPDRGTGELFF
TRBV24-1	TRBJ2-1	NA	once	TGTGCCACCAGTGAAACAGGAAAAAGCTCCTACAATGAGCAGTTCTTC	CATSETGKSSYNEQFF
TRBV7-6	TRBJ2-5	TRBD2	NA	TGTGCCAGCAGCCTTAGGACTAGCGGGCTCGGGGAGACCCAGTACTTC	CASSLRTSGLGETQYF
TRBV28	TRBJ1-1	NA	NA	TGTGCCAGCAGCCCCCCCGGGTCTTTGGGAGCTTTCTTT	CASSPPGSLGAFF
TRBV30	TRBJ2-3	TRBD2	NA	TGTGCCTGGAGGGGCCGGGACTACAGTTCTTCAGATACGCAGTATTTT	CAWRGRDYSSSDTQYF
TRBV30	TRBJ1-2	NA	few	TGTGCCTGGAGACCTAGGGGGAGGATCGTAGGTTACTATGGCTACACCTTC	CAWRPRGRIVGYYGYTF
TRBV6-4	TRBJ2-6	NA	NA	TGTGCCAGCAGTGAACAGGCGAGCTCTGGGGCCAACGTCCTGACTTTC	CASSEQASSGANVLTF
TRBV2	TRBJ1-6	NA	NA	TGTGCCAGCAGTTATACTGTCCAGGGACCGCCTTACTTT	CASSYTVQGPPYF
TRBV6-1	TRBJ1-2	TRBD1	NA	TGTGCCAGCAGTGAACAGGGGGCGAACTATGGCTACACCTTC	CASSEQGANYGYTF
TRBV28	TRBJ1-2	TRBD1	NA	TGTGCCAGCAGTGTCCGGACAGGGAACTATGGCTACACCTTC	CASSVRTGNYGYTF